The 25 T cell receptor beta chains below were found in one sample sequenced in a study of blood T cell repertoires in COVID-19. Clones were sequenced by immunoSEQ multiplex PCR, and TCRdb holds only the in-frame ones, with some missing. Of about 220,000 clones in the sample, approximately 90% were seen once. Material for sequencing was PBMCs or T cells enriched from blood (not recorded which). These receptors came from a woman in her 30s who had recovered from COVID-19.

The chain has TRBV6-6 and TRBJ1-2, with 7 positions matching TRBD1. Germline CDR1 is MNHNY and CDR2 is SVGAGI (reference sequence). Trimming removed 4 bases from V and 0 bases from J; junction bases left unmatched: 8. The CDR3 has 16 residues. The CDR3 sequence is CASSSPRQGPNYGYTF. CDR3 coding DNA: TGTGCCAGCAGTTCTCCCCGACAGGGACCTAACTATGGCTACACCTTC.

The V and J genes are TRBV7-9 and TRBJ2-4; D unclear. The CDR3 consists of 12 residues. The V end was cut by 4 bases, the J end by 5 bases, with 6 bases between. Germline V gene lookup returns CDR1 SEHNR and CDR2 FQNEAQ (reference sequence). The CDR3 nucleotides are TGTGCCAGCAGCTCTGGGCAAAACATTCAGTACTTC. Protein: CASSSGQNIQYF. Full variable domain (missing parts from reference TRBV7-9 and TRBJ2-4): DTGVSQNPRHKITKRGQNVTFRCDPISEHNRLYWYRQTLGQGPEFLTYFQNEAQLEKSRLLSDRFSAERPKGSFSTLEIQRTEQGDSAMYLCASSSGQNIQYFGAGTRLSVL.

V and J are TRBV4-1 and TRBJ2-6; D gene uncertain. There are 17 residues in the CDR3. Germline V gives CDR1 MGHRA, CDR2 YSYEKL. V gave up 0 bases and J gave up 0 bases, with 9 bases separating them. CDR3 sequence: CASSQEVAPSGANVLTF. In DNA, the CDR3 is TGCGCCAGCAGCCAAGAGGTGGCACCCTCTGGGGCCAACGTCCTGACTTTC.

The chain links TRBV4-1 to TRBJ1-5, with D unclear. The germline V and J ends were trimmed by 5 bases and 7 bases, with 12 bases remaining between them. The CDR3 is 13 amino acids. CDR1 MGHRA and CDR2 YSYEKL come from the germline V gene. The CDR3: CASSLLRWQPQHF. Written as DNA, the CDR3 is TGCGCCAGCAGCTTACTTCGGTGGCAGCCCCAGCATTTT.

This clone was counted a few times. The chain is built from TRBV20-1 and TRBJ2-7; perhaps TRBD1 as D (5 bases). The CDR3 covers 10 residues. Trimming removed 6 bases at V and 3 bases at J, with 6 bases between. Germline CDR1 DFQATT, CDR2 SNEGSKA (reference sequence). The CDR3 loop is CSAQGYEQYF. The CDR3 DNA reads TGCAGTGCCCAGGGCTACGAGCAGTACTTC.

In its sample, this clone was seen once. This sequence joins TRBV5-1 and TRBJ2-3; 7 nucleotides agree with TRBD1. Germline CDR1 reads SGHRS; CDR2 reads YFSETQ. J lost 0 bases, V lost 2 bases, and 3 bases had no gene match. CDR3 size: 15 residues. This CDR3 reads CASSLRDSSTDTQYF. The CDR3 nucleotides read TGCGCCAGCAGCTTAAGGGACAGTAGCACAGATACGCAGTATTTT.

The V and J genes are TRBV10-3 and TRBJ1-1; possible D gene TRBD1, 6 bases. V was pared by 11 bases and J by 1 base, with 17 bases between. The germline V gene encodes CDR1 ENHRY and CDR2 SYGVKD. The CDR3 has 14 residues. CDR3 loop: CAVQGHESNTEAFF. DNA for the CDR3: TGTGCCGTACAGGGCCATGAATCGAACACTGAAGCTTTCTTT.

This chain joins TRBV4-1 and TRBJ2-7, with TRBD1 matching 9 bases. The CDR3 consists of 15 residues. V lost 5 bases to trimming and J lost 2 bases; unmatched junction nucleotides: 7. CDR1 is MGHRA and CDR2 is YSYEKL in the germline V gene. Here the CDR3 reads CASSFRGQGAYEQYF. Here the CDR3 DNA reads TGCGCCAGCAGCTTCAGGGGACAGGGTGCCTACGAGCAGTACTTC.

The chain recombines TRBV4-3 with TRBJ2-5; 7 nucleotides line up with TRBD1. V lost 3 bases and J lost 5; bases outside the gene matches: 12. Germline V CDR1 and CDR2: LGHNA, YSLEER. The CDR3 has 16 amino acids. This chain's CDR3 is CASSQVDRDPRETQYF. CDR3 bases: TGCGCCAGCAGCCAGGTCGACAGGGACCCCAGGGAGACCCAGTACTTC.

The gene calls are TRBV5-6 and TRBJ2-6; the match to TRBD2 covers 7 bases. From germline, CDR1 is SGHDT and CDR2 YYEEEE. The CDR3 totals 15 residues. V dropped 4 bases and J dropped 0; count of bases not matched to a gene: 1. CDR3 in DNA: TGTGCCAGCAGCCGGGAGGTCTCTGGGGCCAACGTCCTGACTTTC. Translated, it gives CASSREVSGANVLTF.

This chain uses TRBV27 with TRBJ2-1; 8 positions agree with TRBD2. Germline V gives CDR1 MNHEY, CDR2 SMNVEV (reference sequence). The V and J ends lost 6 bases and 3 bases, in that order; junction bases with no gene match: 7. The CDR3 has 15 amino acids. The CDR3 sequence: CASRTLAGFYNEQFF. The DNA for the CDR3 is TGTGCCAGCAGGACATTAGCGGGGTTCTACAATGAGCAGTTCTTC.

This chain joins TRBV19 and TRBJ2-7; perhaps TRBD1 as D (5 bases). Per germline, CDR1 LNHDA and CDR2 SQIVND (reference sequence). V lost 7 bases and J lost 2, with 18 bases in between. CDR3 length equals 15 residues. The CDR3 spells CASIPGTGATYEQYF. CDR3 nucleotide sequence: TGTGCCAGTATTCCTGGCACAGGAGCCACCTACGAGCAGTACTTC. Complete variable domain (other parts from reference TRBV19 and TRBJ2-7): DGGITQSPKYLFRKEGQNVTLSCEQNLNHDAMYWYRQDPGQGLRLIYYSQIVNDFQKGDIAEGYSVSREKKESFPLTVTSAQKNPTAFYLCASIPGTGATYEQYFGPGTRLTVT.

The chain links TRBV6-5 to TRBJ2-4; 8 bases match TRBD1. CDR3 size: 14 residues. CDR1 MNHEY and CDR2 SVGAGI come from the germline V gene. CDR3 residues: CAIENPGQALGEYF. DNA of the CDR3: TGTGCTATCGAAAACCCGGGACAGGCGCTTGGGGAGTACTTC.

The chain has TRBV11-1 and TRBJ1-6; D is unresolved. This CDR3 region has 12 residues. V was pared by 4 bases and J by 7 bases, with 5 bases between. Germline V CDR1 and CDR2: SGHAT, FQDESV (reference sequence). This CDR3 reads CASSSGNSPLHF. The CDR3 DNA reads as TGTGCCAGCAGCTCGGGAAATTCACCCCTCCACTTT.

This chain uses TRBV5-1 with TRBJ2-7, with TRBD1 matching over 9 bases. CDR3 length: 14 amino acids. V was pared by 4 bases and J by 3 bases, with 5 bases of the junction left unmatched. Germline CDR1 SGHRS, CDR2 YFSETQ. In DNA, the CDR3 is TGCGCCAGCAGCGTGGGACAGGGTGGCTACGAGCAGTACTTC. Translated: CASSVGQGGYEQYF. The entire variable domain, with the rest obtained from reference TRBV5-1 and TRBJ2-7, is as follows: KAGVTQTPRYLIKTRGQQVTLSCSPISGHRSVSWYQQTPGQGLQFLFEYFSETQRNKGNFPGRFSGRQFSNSRSEMNVSTLELGDSALYLCASSVGQGGYEQYFGPGTRLTVT.

This clone was recorded only once. The chain employs TRBV3-1 (or the pseudogene TRBV3-2) and TRBJ2-1, with TRBD1 as a possible D gene (6 bases). The CDR3 is made up of 14 amino acids. Germline V CDR1 and CDR2: LGHDT, YNNKEL (reference sequence). V lost 0 bases, J lost 6 bases, and 9 bases lay in between. For the CDR3, the DNA is TGTGCCAGCAGCCAAGATAGCAGGGGCAATGAGCAGTTCTTC. It encodes CASSQDSRGNEQFF.

The V and J genes are TRBV7-2 and TRBJ2-1; 7 nucleotides line up with TRBD2. CDR1 and CDR2 from the germline V gene are SGHTA and FQGNSA. The CDR3 runs 14 residues. The V segment lost 5 bases and the J segment 9 bases; nucleotides outside the gene matches: 10. The CDR3 DNA reads as TGTGCCAGCAGCCCAAGACTAGCAACGGGTGAGCAGTTCTTC. It codes for CASSPRLATGEQFF.

V is TRBV7-8 and J is TRBJ2-2; 13 bases are shared with TRBD2. V shed 5 bases and J 3 bases; nucleotides not matched to a gene: 6. Germline lookup yields CDR1 SGHVS and CDR2 FQNEAQ. This CDR3 is built from 17 residues. The CDR3 nucleotides read TGTGCCAGCAGCCGCAAGACTAGCGGGGGGTACACCGGGGAGCTGTTTTTT. Protein sequence: CASSRKTSGGYTGELFF.

V and J are TRBV19 and TRBJ1-1; D is uncertain. Trimming left V 2 bases short and J 1 base short, with 11 bases between. This CDR3 has 15 residues. Germline CDR1 reads LNHDA; CDR2 reads SQIVND (reference sequence). CDR3 loop: CASSIYGEANTEAFF. The CDR3 DNA follows: TGTGCCAGTAGTATATATGGGGAGGCGAACACTGAAGCTTTCTTT.

This clone was observed a few times. The chain couples TRBV29-1 to TRBJ1-2; D perhaps matches TRBD1 (5 bases). Germline V CDR1 and CDR2: SQVTM, ANQGSEA. CDR3 size: 11 residues. Trimming cost V 4 bases and J 3 bases, with 6 bases left between them. For the CDR3, the DNA is TGCAGCGTTGGGGGGGACTATGGCTACACCTTC. Protein: CSVGGDYGYTF.

The chain links TRBV7-6 to TRBJ2-7; maybe TRBD1 (6 bases). V was shortened by 1 base and J by 3 bases, with 13 bases between the two germline ends. Germline loops: CDR1 SGHVS, CDR2 FNYEAQ. The CDR3 spans 15 residues. The CDR3 DNA reads as TGTGCCAGCAGCTTAGGATCAGGGGCCCTCTACGAGCAGTACTTC. This translates into CASSLGSGALYEQYF.

The chain recombines TRBV7-9 with TRBJ1-4; no clear D. The CDR3 sequence is 12 residues long. With 1 base removed from V and 14 bases from J, the gap between germline ends came to 11 bases. CDR1 and CDR2 from the germline V gene are SEHNR and FQNEAQ (reference sequence). The CDR3 DNA follows: TGTGCCAGCAGCTTAGATCGCACGAGGCTGTTTTTT. It specifies CASSLDRTRLFF.

CDR3 protein: CASSLGQGVSRQPQHF. The DNA of the CDR3 is TGTGCCAGCAGCTTGGGTCAGGGGGTCTCCCGTCAGCCCCAGCATTTT. The rearrangement links TRBV5-5 to TRBJ1-5; 7 positions match TRBD1. The CDR3 spans 16 residues. Per germline, CDR1 SGHKS and CDR2 YYEKEE (reference sequence). After removal of 0 bases from V and 6 bases from J, the junction contained 9 bases not matched to a gene.

This sequence joins TRBV20-1 and TRBJ2-1; no clear D. V dropped 6 bases and J dropped 5 bases, with 8 bases sitting between them. The CDR3 has 11 amino acids. CDR1 DFQATT and CDR2 SNEGSKA come from the germline V gene (reference sequence). As DNA, the CDR3 is TGCAGTGCCAGACATGACAATGAGCAGTTCTTC. Translated, it gives CSARHDNEQFF.

The gene calls are TRBV30 and TRBJ1-1; D uncertain. The CDR3 consists of 17 residues. In germline, CDR1 is GTSNPN, CDR2 SVGIG (reference sequence). Trimming cost V 0 bases and J 0 bases, with 17 bases left between them. The CDR3 nucleotides are TGTGCCTGGAGTGTACTAGAAGGAGGGTGGGTGAACACTGAAGCTTTCTTT. Translation gives CAWSVLEGGWVNTEAFF.